This TCR beta chain was captured by sequencing in a study of Graves' ophthalmopathy and Graves' hyperthyroidism. Findings and limits, study-wide: With just under 90% sensitivity and less than 83% specificity, a 13-signature model separated ophthalmopathy from stable hyperthyroidism. Appearing in blood as well were most expanded thyroid clonotypes above 0.001 frequency. Sensitivity of around 67% and specificity of roughly 78% were achieved by the model that predicted ophthalmopathy progression.

This clonotype was seen many times. Its antigen is unidentified. CDR1 is SNHLY, CDR2 FYNNEI, per germline. This CDR3 spans 14 amino acids. Trimming took off 7 bases at V and 5 bases at J, with 12 bases between the two ends. Orbital computed tomography, together with clinical symptoms, serum thyroxine, TRAb and thyroid ultrasound, was used for diagnosis. Investigators amplified TCR beta CDR3 regions from RNA transcripts. An opening RT-PCR round employed HTBI primers and preceded a second-round multiplex PCR. TCRdb reprocessed the multiplex PCR reads via MiXCR and lists one record per CDR3 protein. The data show fewer than 650,000 distinct CDR3 sequences, with 20% to 25% seen just once and approximately 7% held by the top ten.

Sequencing was carried out using peripheral blood. The V gene is TRBV2, the J gene TRBJ1-6, with D unclear. The sequence derives from a woman between 18 and 30 years old with stable Graves' hyperthyroidism. Some clones in this sample may be carry-over from other donors' samples. The CDR3 sequence is CASKLDGDNSPLHF. CDR3 coding DNA: TGTGCCAGCAAATTGGACGGTGATAATTCACCCCTCCACTTT. Complete variable domain (other parts from reference TRBV2 and TRBJ1-6): EPEVTQTPSHQVTQMGQEVILRCVPISNHLYFYWYRQILGQKVEFLVSFYNNEISEKSEIFDDQFSVERPDGSNFTLKIRSTKLEDSAMYFCASKLDGDNSPLHFGNGTRLTVT.